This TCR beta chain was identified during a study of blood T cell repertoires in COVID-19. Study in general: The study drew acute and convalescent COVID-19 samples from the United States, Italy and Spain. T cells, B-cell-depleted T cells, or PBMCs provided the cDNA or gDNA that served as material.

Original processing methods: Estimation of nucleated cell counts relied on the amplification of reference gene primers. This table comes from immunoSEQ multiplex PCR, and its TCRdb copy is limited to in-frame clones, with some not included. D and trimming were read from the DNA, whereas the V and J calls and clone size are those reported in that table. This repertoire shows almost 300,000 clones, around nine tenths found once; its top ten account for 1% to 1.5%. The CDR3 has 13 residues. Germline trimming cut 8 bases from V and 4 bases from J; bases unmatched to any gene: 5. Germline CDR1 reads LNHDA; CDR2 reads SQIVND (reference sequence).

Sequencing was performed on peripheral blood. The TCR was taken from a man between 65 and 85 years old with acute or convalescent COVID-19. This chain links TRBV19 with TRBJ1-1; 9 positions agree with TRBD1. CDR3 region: CASGGQGTTEAFF. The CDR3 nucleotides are TGTGCCAGTGGGGGACAGGGCACCACTGAAGCTTTCTTT.